This T cell receptor beta chain was captured in a study of neurological immune-mediated disorders. This CDR3 spans 15 amino acids. Trimming removed 0 bases from V and 3 bases from J, with 8 bases in between. The germline CDR1 and CDR2 sequences are MNHEY and SMNVEV (reference sequence). The cDNA came from 5'RACE, which used 10-nucleotide random UMIs. TCRdb re-analysed the 5' RACE reads in MiXCR, keeping a single row per CDR3 protein. The table lists about 41,000 distinct CDR3 sequences, roughly 15% of them singletons. This clonotype came up many times. The antigen remains unidentified. Study-level findings and limits: The study found no CDR3 amino acid sequences shared by expanded clones across subjects, suggesting private repertoires in all groups. HTLV-1-associated myelopathy had the most TCR clonal expansion, and multiple sclerosis had the least, less than healthy controls.

Sequenced input: CD4+ T cells from blood. The origin of this receptor is a woman aged 60-70 years with HTLV-1-associated myelopathy (HAM/TSP). The chain carries TRBV27 and TRBJ1-4; D call uncertain. CDR3 protein: CASSLSYGANEKLFF. CDR3 bases: TGTGCCAGCAGTTTATCGTATGGTGCTAATGAAAAACTGTTTTTT.